What follows are 28 T cell receptor beta chains derived from one specimen sequenced in a study of T cells in narcolepsy. Using immunoSEQ multiplex PCR, the repertoire was profiled, and TCRdb retains in-frame clones only, with some absent. The sample includes about 24,000 clones, approximately 85% of them seen just once. What was sequenced was memory (CD45RA-) CD4+ T cells from blood. These TCRs come from a human donor in good health.

By share of the sample, this clone is medium-sized. This chain links TRBV6-1 with TRBJ2-2; the D gene is possibly TRBD2 (7 bases). Germline V gene data show CDR1 as MNHNS and CDR2 as SASEGT. The CDR3 has 16 amino acids. V lost 2 bases and J 2 bases, leaving 12 bases between the germline ends. The CDR3 sequence is CASSERGGANTGELFF. In nucleotides, the CDR3 is TGTGCCAGCAGTGAAAGGGGGGGCGCAAACACCGGGGAGCTGTTTTTT.

This clone appeared a single time. The chain joins TRBV28 to TRBJ1-1, with TRBD1 matching 9 bases. J was trimmed by 5 bases and V by 6 bases; bases with no gene match: 10. CDR1 and CDR2 (germline): MDHEN, SYDVKM. CDR3 length: 15 amino acids. The CDR3 coding sequence is TGTGCCAGCAGAACCTATACAGGGGGCTTAACTGAAGCTTTCTTT. Its protein is CASRTYTGGLTEAFF.

The J gene is TRBJ2-5, the V gene TRBV7-8; D ambiguous. V lost 7 bases, J lost 1 base, and 10 bases lay in between. CDR1 and CDR2 from the germline V gene are SGHVS and FQNEAQ. There are 13 residues in the CDR3. This CDR3 is CASIRKTQETQYF. In DNA, the CDR3 is TGTGCCAGCATTAGAAAGACCCAAGAGACCCAGTACTTC.

This chain links TRBV19 with TRBJ1-4; TRBD1 might be the D (6 bases). V was trimmed by 9 bases and J by 3 bases, leaving 17 bases between them. CDR1 and CDR2 (germline): LNHDA, SQIVND (reference sequence). The CDR3 is 15 residues long. CDR3 DNA: TGTGCCAGCCAACTCGGAGGGGGGCCTAATGAAAAACTGTTTTTT. It translates to CASQLGGGPNEKLFF.

The chain recombines TRBV7-8 with TRBJ1-1; 11 nucleotides match TRBD1. After removal of 4 bases from V and 4 bases from J, the junction contained 5 bases not matched to a gene. This CDR3 is 15 amino acids long. Germline lookup yields CDR1 SGHVS and CDR2 FQNEAQ. CDR3 protein: CASSSTGTGGTEAFF. The DNA of the CDR3 is TGTGCCAGCAGCTCAACCGGGACAGGGGGCACTGAAGCTTTCTTT.

The chain uses TRBV6-5 and TRBJ1-5; 7 nucleotides match TRBD1. The V gene end was trimmed by 4 bases and the J gene end by 1 base; junction bases not matched to a gene: 7. This CDR3 is built from 16 residues. Germline loops: CDR1 MNHEY, CDR2 SVGAGI. This CDR3 is CASSLDDRASNQPQHF. CDR3 nucleotide sequence: TGTGCCAGCAGTTTAGACGACAGGGCGAGCAATCAGCCCCAGCATTTT.

Worth noting for this clone: The conserved closing phenylalanine or tryptophan is absent in this CDR3, likely reflecting a read error. The gene calls are TRBV6-5 and TRBJ2-3, with TRBD2 as a possible D gene (5 bases). Trimming took off 2 bases at V and 2 bases at J, with 11 bases between the two ends. This CDR3 has 15 amino acids. Germline loops: CDR1 MNHEY, CDR2 SVGAGI. CDR3 region: CASSYRGQNTDTQYS. CDR3 bases: TGTGCCAGCAGTTACCGAGGGCAGAACACAGATACGCAGTATTCT.

The chain recombines TRBV4-2 with TRBJ1-2, with 7 positions matching TRBD1. CDR3 length: 12 residues. CDR1 is LGHNA, CDR2 YNFKEQ, per germline. The V gene end was trimmed by 2 bases and the J gene end by 8 bases; junction bases not matched to a gene: 2. CDR3 coding DNA: TGTGCCAGCAGCCAAAGGGACAGCGGCTACACCTTC. This gives the protein CASSQRDSGYTF.

The V gene is TRBV6-5, the J gene TRBJ2-1; a possible D gene is TRBD2 (6 bases). In germline, CDR1 is MNHEY, CDR2 SVGAGI. Trimming pared 7 bases from V and 6 bases from J, leaving 16 bases between. CDR3 length: 14 residues. The CDR3 DNA follows: TGTGCCAGCACAGGAGGGATCTCCACCAATGAGCAGTTCTTC. Protein product: CASTGGISTNEQFF.

The V and J genes are TRBV4-3 and TRBJ2-7, with D possibly being TRBD2 (6 bases). The CDR3 is made up of 17 amino acids. The germline CDR1 and CDR2 sequences are LGHNA and YSLEER. Trimming removed 0 bases at V and 3 bases at J, with 18 bases between. The CDR3 DNA reads TGCGCCAGCAGCCAAGATAATGTAACGGGAGCGATCTACGAGCAGTACTTC. Translated, it gives CASSQDNVTGAIYEQYF.

The table lists this clone with a count of one. The genes are TRBV6-6 and TRBJ2-1, with 11 bases matching TRBD2. The V segment lost 4 bases and the J segment 4 bases; nucleotides outside the gene matches: 3. Germline CDR1 and CDR2: MNHNY and SVGAGI (reference sequence). This CDR3 comprises 15 residues. The CDR3 DNA reads as TGTGCCAGCAGTTCGGGACTAGCGGAGTACAATGAGCAGTTCTTC. Protein sequence: CASSSGLAEYNEQFF.

The rearrangement joins TRBV6-6 to TRBJ2-2, with 8 positions matching TRBD2. The CDR3 loop spans 13 amino acids. The junction had 3 bases not matched to a gene; V was cut back by 6 bases and J by 6 bases. Germline lookup yields CDR1 MNHNY and CDR2 SVGAGI (reference sequence). The CDR3 bases are TGTGCCAGCAGGGGAGCGGGAGCCGGGGAGCTGTTTTTT. Translated, it gives CASRGAGAGELFF.

The V and J genes are TRBV19 and TRBJ2-4; D is unresolved. The germline V and J ends were trimmed by 4 bases and 0 bases, with 10 bases remaining between them. The CDR3 extends over 15 amino acids. CDR1 is LNHDA, CDR2 SQIVND, per germline (reference sequence). The CDR3 DNA is TGTGCCAGTAGTACGCTATTGGTAGCCAAAAACATTCAGTACTTC. Translation gives CASSTLLVAKNIQYF.

V gene TRBV6-8 combines with J gene TRBJ1-4, with D perhaps TRBD1 (6 bases). Looked up from germline, CDR1 is MNHGY and CDR2 is SAAAGT. The CDR3 spans 18 residues. Deletions cut 10 bases from V and 8 bases from J, with 32 bases between. CDR3 in DNA: TGTGCCACCCCCCTAACGGGGTCTGCTATCCCAGGGGCCGAAAAACTGTTTTTT. Translated: CATPLTGSAIPGAEKLFF.

The genes are TRBV5-6 and TRBJ1-1; a possible D gene is TRBD1 (5 bases). The V gene's germline CDR1 is SGHDT and CDR2 YYEEEE. Trimming shortened V by 2 bases and J by 6 bases, and 11 bases separated the two germline ends. The length of the CDR3 is 13 residues. This CDR3 is CASSFARVSEAFF. CDR3 nucleotide sequence: TGTGCCAGCAGCTTCGCCAGGGTCTCTGAAGCTTTCTTT.

The rearrangement links TRBV7-2 to TRBJ2-2, with 9 bases aligning to TRBD1. The junction had 8 bases not matched to a gene; V was cut back by 8 bases and J by 4 bases. The CDR3 has 15 amino acids. Germline CDR1 and CDR2: SGHTA and FQGNSA. The CDR3 loop reads CASGGGQGFTGELFF. CDR3 coding DNA: TGTGCCAGCGGGGGGGGACAGGGATTCACCGGGGAGCTGTTTTTT.

This sequence joins TRBV5-1 and TRBJ2-1; 8 bases match TRBD2. Germline assignment: CDR1 SGHRS and CDR2 YFSETQ. The CDR3 is 14 residues long. Trimming at V came to 2 bases and at J to 7 bases, leaving 5 bases not matched to a gene. The CDR3 loop is CASSFSSGTNEQFF. CDR3 in DNA: TGCGCCAGCAGCTTTAGTAGCGGGACAAATGAGCAGTTCTTC.

The chain uses TRBV19 and TRBJ1-3; D is uncertain. The germline V and J ends were trimmed by 2 bases and 0 bases, with 8 bases remaining between them. Germline V gene sequence: CDR1 LNHDA, CDR2 SQIVND (reference sequence). The CDR3 totals 15 residues. CDR3 amino acids: CASSIQLTSGNTIYF. CDR3 sequence (DNA): TGTGCCAGTAGTATACAGCTAACCTCTGGAAACACCATATATTTT.

The chain employs TRBV7-2 and TRBJ2-7; 10 nucleotides line up with TRBD2. The germline gives CDR1 SGHTA, CDR2 FQGNSA. This CDR3 comprises 17 residues. The V gene end was trimmed by 0 bases and the J gene end by 2 bases; junction bases not matched to a gene: 7. The CDR3 is CASSLAGLASTTYEQYF. Written as DNA, the CDR3 is TGTGCCAGCAGCTTAGCGGGACTAGCGTCGACAACCTACGAGCAGTACTTC.

This sequence joins TRBV6-1 and TRBJ2-1; D assignment may be TRBD1 or TRBD2 (6 bases each). The CDR3 is 15 amino acids. Trimming left V 5 bases short and J 8 bases short, with 19 bases between. CDR1 is MNHNS, CDR2 SASEGT, per germline. The DNA for the CDR3 is TGTGCCAGCAGTTCCGGGACTCCCAGGGGCGATGAGCAGTTCTTC. Translating it yields CASSSGTPRGDEQFF.

V and J are TRBV6-6 and TRBJ1-1; 7 bases line up with TRBD1. The CDR3 is 15 residues long. With 2 bases clipped from V and 11 bases from J, the junction kept 14 bases outside the gene matches. Per germline, CDR1 MNHNY and CDR2 SVGAGI (reference sequence). CDR3 in amino acids: CASSYTSTGTLRAFF. DNA for the CDR3: TGTGCCAGCAGTTACACCTCGACAGGGACCTTGCGGGCTTTCTTT.

The table lists this clone with a count of one. This chain links TRBV7-6 with TRBJ2-1; the D gene is possibly TRBD2 (5 bases). From germline, CDR1 is SGHVS and CDR2 FNYEAQ. CDR3 size: 17 residues. V was shortened by 3 bases and J by 0 bases, with 15 bases between the two germline ends. The CDR3 reads CASSFSLARSSYNEQFF. The CDR3 nucleotides are TGTGCCAGCAGCTTCTCTCTAGCCCGAAGCTCCTACAATGAGCAGTTCTTC.

The chain is built from TRBV6-1 and TRBJ2-7; the D is unclear. V was cut by 8 bases and J by 7 bases, with 15 bases left in between. CDR1 is MNHNS, CDR2 SASEGT, per germline. The CDR3 sequence is 12 residues long. CDR3 DNA: TGTGCCAGCCAACCGACCACCGGGGAGCAGTACTTC. Amino acid sequence: CASQPTTGEQYF.

The V and J genes are TRBV20-1 and TRBJ1-1, with TRBD1 matching 9 bases. V was clipped by 1 base and J by 11 bases; unmatched bases: 2. CDR3 size: 11 residues. Germline CDR1 is DFQATT and CDR2 is SNEGSKA (reference sequence). The CDR3 is CSARAQGAAFF. Here the CDR3 DNA reads TGCAGTGCTAGAGCACAGGGGGCTGCTTTCTTT.

This chain uses TRBV9 with TRBJ2-7; perhaps D is TRBD1 or TRBD2 (6 bases each). Germline loops: CDR1 SGDLS, CDR2 YYNGEE. Deletions cut 1 base from V and 6 bases from J, with 14 bases between. This CDR3 has 14 amino acids. CDR3 nucleotides: TGTGCCAGCAGCGTATCCGGGGGCGGAGGCGAGCAGTACTTC. It translates to CASSVSGGGGEQYF.

DNA for the CDR3: TGTGCCAGCAGCTTGGGGGGGGCAACCACTGAAGCTTTCTTT. Translated: CASSLGGATTEAFF. The chain employs TRBV7-2 and TRBJ1-1; D is perhaps TRBD1 (6 bases). Trimming left V 3 bases short and J 4 bases short, with 12 bases between. The length of the CDR3 is 14 residues. CDR1 is SGHTA and CDR2 is FQGNSA in the germline V gene.

This chain joins TRBV28 and TRBJ1-1; D perhaps matches TRBD1 (5 bases). CDR1 and CDR2 from the germline V gene are MDHEN and SYDVKM. V dropped 2 bases and J dropped 11 bases, with 15 bases sitting between them. This CDR3 contains 13 residues. CDR3 in amino acids: CASSLLIRARAFF. CDR3 sequence (DNA): TGTGCCAGCAGTTTACTAATCAGGGCTCGCGCTTTCTTT.

The rearrangement uses TRBV5-1 and TRBJ1-2; D is ambiguous. The germline CDR1 and CDR2 sequences are SGHRS and YFSETQ. The CDR3 is 12 amino acids. V lost 0 bases and J lost 8, with 8 bases in between. This chain's CDR3 is CASSLEQSGYTF. The CDR3 DNA sequence: TGCGCCAGCAGCTTGGAGCAATCCGGCTACACCTTC.